This paragraph covers one T cell receptor beta chain sequence. This clonotype was observed many times. Its antigen specificity is not known. No base qualities exist here, and no much larger clone lies one base off it. Receptor amplification or capture employed 5' RACE. Data came from an Illumina HiSeq 2500. A second PCR of roughly 6 to 12 cycles was performed with a sample-barcoded 5' primer and a J-beta primer mix. A unique molecular identifier was introduced onto each TCR beta cDNA molecule by a template-switch 5' adaptor carrying 12 random nucleotides. Each sample yielded at least 3 million CDR3-containing paired-end reads. First-strand cDNA synthesis was performed from all RNA using the Mint cDNA synthesis kit, with priming by a TRBC-specific oligonucleotide. After uracil-DNA glycosylase treatment, a first 18-cycle PCR used universal primers M1SS and BC2_uni_R on all cDNA. For the original study's pipeline: For normalization, 1 million high-quality reads, each with a distinct molecular identifier, were randomly selected from each sample. Instead of being binned into consensus sequences, reads with shared molecular identifiers were discarded. MiTCR, set to a Q25 quality threshold and the strictest error-elimination algorithm, was used for CDR3 identification, clonotype clustering and error correction. A nonparametric unseen species model with Euler transformation was used to estimate lower-bound total TCR beta diversity. Using fastp at Q25 and MiXCR, TCRdb reprocessed the public reads and kept productive beta chains. Rows are unified per CDR3 protein, each entry keeping the most common DNA and genes. These V and J calls derive from TCRdb rather than the authors' analysis. Within this sample are hundreds of thousands of distinct CDR3 sequences, with 25% to 35% of them counted one time only. The ten top clones hold approximately 15% of the sample.

Systemically healthy Caucasian individuals from Russia, 35 to 40 in total and aged roughly 6 to 100 years, were included as donors. Each donor gave 8 to 10 milliliters of peripheral blood, drawn into EDTA-treated Vacutainer tubes. Ficoll-Paque density-gradient centrifugation was used to isolate PBMCs, with at least 6.5 million obtained per sample. Total RNA, at least 6 micrograms per sample, was extracted from PBMCs with Trizol reagent. For every donor, flow cytometry on a PBMC aliquot measured the percentage of naive CD45RAhigh/CD27high T cells. The germline V gene yields SGHTA for CDR1 and FQGNSA for CDR2. V lost 0 bases and J lost 4 bases; the stretch between them is 12 bases long. The CDR3 runs 15 residues from the cysteine to the phenylalanine. Only CDR3 DNA is held: 45 bases, read in frame from base 1. This entry comes from a study of blood T cells in healthy people across ages (dated by TCRdb to between 2014 and 2016). Broadly, across the study: In model experiments, template switching captured roughly one uniquely barcoded TCR beta cDNA molecule for every two T cells. Using deep sequencing normalized with unique cDNA molecular identifiers, the study measured how TCR beta repertoire diversity changes with age. Four age groups were formed from the donors: young (average roughly 15 years), middle-aged (just under 40), aged (approximately 60) and long-lived (around 82). To avoid experimental bias, donors of different ages were randomly spread across the sequencing lanes. Two additional independent replicas of 1 million unique cDNA reads from the same blood draw were analyzed for two donors (one aged 18 to 30 and one aged 80 or older).

The paper as a whole reports these results and caveats: Estimates of total diversity based on one million sequenced T cells were regarded as lower bounds and as underestimates. Observed TCR beta diversity per million T cells fell roughly linearly with age, and a significant reduction was already apparent by age approximately 41. Because the CMV infection status of the donors was unknown, age-related changes in expanded clonotypes may potentially have been confounded. Compared with the aged group, more naive CD4+ T cells, fewer expanded clones and increased TCR diversity were shown by the long-lived group, suggesting age selection. Because profiling used bulk unsorted PBMCs, naive and antigen-experienced compartments could not be compared conclusively. There was a strong correlation between observed TCR beta diversity and the percentage of naive T cells measured by flow cytometry.

The material sequenced was blood. The sequence is built from TRBV7-2 and TRBJ2-5; the D element could tentatively be TRBD1 or TRBD2, as 5 bases agree for each. The receptor was isolated from a woman aged 80 or over in good health. The base sequence is TGTGCCAGCAGCTTAGCGGGGCTGGGGAGAGAGACCCAGTACTTC. The translation is CASSLAGLGRETQYF.